At least ten counts were recorded for the clone carrying this T cell receptor beta chain. The antigen is not known. TCRdb reprocessed the RACE reads with MiXCR, giving one entry per CDR3 protein. The sample consists of more than 75,000 distinct CDR3 sequences, 10% of them appearing once. Noted time point: patch test 2, 6 weeks after DPC sensitization. Treatment of the sample: therapeutic diphenylcyclopropenone sensitization with weekly scalp DPC. The sample is drawn from a study of human T cells and chemical hapten exposure. Study findings and constraints: DPC sensitization left the count of TCRs above 1 in 1000 unchanged.

Sequences were derived from whole blood, sampled in connection with sensitization to the hapten diphenylcyclopropenone (DPC). This receptor was obtained from a woman aged 25 to 39 with alopecia areata. Some clones in this sample may be carry-over from other donors' samples.

The CDR3 region has the DNA TGTGCCAGCACCAACGGACAGGGGAGCTCCTACGAGCAGTACTTC. This translates into CASTNGQGSSYEQYF. V and J are TRBV12-3 or TRBV12-4 and TRBJ2-7, with 9 bases fitting TRBD1. The CDR3 loop spans 15 amino acids. The J segment lost 0 bases and the V segment lost 7 bases, leaving 7 bases of the junction unmatched.